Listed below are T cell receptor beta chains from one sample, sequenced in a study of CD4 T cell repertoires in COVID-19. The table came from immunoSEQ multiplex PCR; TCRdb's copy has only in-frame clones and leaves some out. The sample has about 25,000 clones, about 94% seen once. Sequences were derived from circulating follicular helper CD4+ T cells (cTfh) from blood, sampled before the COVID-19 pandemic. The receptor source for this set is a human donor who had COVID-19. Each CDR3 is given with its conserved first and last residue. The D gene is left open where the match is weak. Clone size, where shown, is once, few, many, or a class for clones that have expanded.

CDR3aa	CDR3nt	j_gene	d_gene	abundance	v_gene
CSVESPVEQFF	TGCAGCGTTGAGTCCCCCGTCGAGCAGTTCTTC	TRBJ2-1	NA	NA	TRBV29-1
CSVVEGAGTGELFF	TGCAGCGTTGTTGAGGGGGCGGGCACCGGGGAGCTGTTTTTT	TRBJ2-2	TRBD1	once	TRBV29-1
CASSVGEWRSLYQETQYF	TGTGCCAGCAGCGTCGGGGAATGGCGGAGCCTGTACCAAGAGACCCAGTACTTC	TRBJ2-5	NA	NA	TRBV9
CASSFAGGGNF	TGTGCCAGCAGCTTTGCGGGAGGTGGAAATTTT	TRBJ2-3	TRBD2	NA	TRBV6-1
CASSLDFSGLYNEQFF	TGTGCCAGCAGCTTAGATTTTTCTGGCCTTTACAATGAGCAGTTCTTC	TRBJ2-1	NA	NA	TRBV11-3
CASRAGGVNYGYTF	TGTGCCAGCAGGGCAGGGGGAGTGAACTATGGCTACACCTTC	TRBJ1-2	TRBD1	NA	TRBV2
CASSLGSPHYGYTF	TGTGCCAGCAGCTTGGGGAGTCCCCACTATGGCTACACCTTC	TRBJ1-2	NA	NA	TRBV5-8
CASRSGTGGNQPQHF	TGTGCCAGCAGGTCGGGGACAGGGGGCAATCAGCCCCAGCATTTT	TRBJ1-5	TRBD1	NA	TRBV27
CASSYRQGSSYEQYF	TGTGCCAGCAGTTACCGACAGGGGAGTTCCTACGAGCAGTACTTC	TRBJ2-7	TRBD1	NA	TRBV7-2
CASTWDREKVQPQHF	TGTGCCAGCACGTGGGACAGGGAAAAAGTTCAGCCCCAGCATTTT	TRBJ1-5	TRBD1	NA	TRBV6-1
CASSRRQEAYTEAFF	TGTGCCAGCAGTCGCAGACAGGAGGCGTACACTGAAGCTTTCTTT	TRBJ1-1	NA	NA	TRBV27
CASSISGFSPYEQYF	TGTGCCAGTAGTATTTCGGGATTTAGCCCCTACGAGCAGTACTTC	TRBJ2-7	NA	NA	TRBV19
CAISESKRGITDTQYF	TGTGCCATCAGTGAGTCGAAGCGGGGGATAACAGATACGCAGTATTTT	TRBJ2-3	TRBD2	NA	TRBV10-3
CASSQERGFGAEAFF	TGTGCCAGCAGCCAAGAACGAGGGTTCGGGGCTGAAGCTTTCTTT	TRBJ1-1	NA	NA	TRBV14
CASTFLADTGELFF	TGTGCCAGCACTTTCCTAGCGGACACCGGGGAGCTGTTTTTT	TRBJ2-2	TRBD2	NA	TRBV2
CASSPRTRSADTQYF	TGTGCCAGCAGCCCCCGGACTAGATCGGCGGATACGCAGTATTTT	TRBJ2-3	TRBD2	NA	TRBV7-3
CASSEFVGANVLTF	TGCGCCAGCAGTGAGTTCGTTGGGGCCAACGTCCTGACTTTC	TRBJ2-6	NA	NA	TRBV10-2
CATSRDQGTGGEQYF	TGTGCCACCAGCAGAGATCAAGGGACAGGGGGCGAGCAGTACTTC	TRBJ2-7	TRBD1	NA	TRBV15
CASSADQTVREQYF	TGCGCCAGCAGCGCCGACCAGACAGTACGCGAGCAGTACTTC	TRBJ2-7	NA	NA	TRBV5-1
CASSVGPSGGYEQYF	TGTGCCAGCAGCGTAGGCCCTAGCGGGGGGTACGAGCAGTACTTC	TRBJ2-7	TRBD2	NA	TRBV9
CASSQDYGSEQYF	TGCGCCAGCAGCCAAGATTACGGGTCCGAGCAGTACTTC	TRBJ2-7	NA	few	TRBV4-1
CASSLAEQAGYEQYF	TGTGCCAGCAGCTTAGCAGAGCAGGCGGGCTACGAGCAGTACTTC	TRBJ2-7	NA	NA	TRBV7-8
CSAVEAGEQFF	TGCAGTGCTGTCGAGGCGGGGGAGCAGTTCTTC	TRBJ2-1	NA	NA	TRBV20-1
CSVDRGLDEQYF	TGCAGCGTGGACAGGGGGTTGGACGAGCAGTACTTC	TRBJ2-7	TRBD1	NA	TRBV29-1
CASRVVGQIYGYTF	TGTGCCAGCAGGGTCGTTGGACAGATATATGGCTACACCTTC	TRBJ1-2	NA	NA	TRBV6-1
CASSLVSGSGTDTQYF	TGTGCCAGCAGCTTAGTAAGCGGCTCGGGCACAGATACGCAGTATTTT	TRBJ2-3	NA	NA	TRBV7-9
CASSLVGSTDTQYF	TGTGCCAGCAGCTTGGTGGGTTCCACAGATACGCAGTACTTT	TRBJ2-3	NA	NA	TRBV7-7
CASSTPGQVLEQYF	TGTGCCAGCAGTACCCCGGGACAGGTATTAGAGCAGTACTTC	TRBJ2-7	TRBD1	NA	TRBV28
CASSGQVNTEAFF	TGTGCCAGCAGCGGACAGGTAAACACTGAAGCTTTCTTT	TRBJ1-1	TRBD1	NA	TRBV6-1
CASSFGLAGLSYNEQFF	TGTGCCAGCAGTTTCGGACTAGCGGGTCTCTCCTACAATGAGCAGTTCTTC	TRBJ2-1	TRBD2	NA	TRBV27
CASSLNLAGGEEQFF	TGTGCCAGCAGCTTGAATCTAGCGGGAGGGGAGGAGCAGTTCTTC	TRBJ2-1	TRBD2	NA	TRBV5-8
CASNSDRGLTNSYEQYF	TGTGCCAGCAACTCAGACAGGGGGCTTACAAACTCCTACGAGCAGTACTTC	TRBJ2-7	NA	NA	TRBV21-1
CASSLGGSVNTEAFF	TGTGCCAGCAGTTTAGGCGGAAGCGTGAACACTGAAGCTTTCTTT	TRBJ1-1	NA	NA	TRBV27
CASSQSWGDDEQFF	TGTGCCAGCAGCCAGTCATGGGGGGATGATGAGCAGTTCTTC	TRBJ2-1	NA	NA	TRBV9
CASSYQGLQETQYF	TGTGCCAGCAGTTATCAGGGACTCCAAGAGACCCAGTACTTC	TRBJ2-5	NA	once	TRBV6-6
CASGDGQGNEKLFF	TGCGCCAGCGGCGATGGACAGGGAAATGAAAAACTGTTTTTT	TRBJ1-4	TRBD1	NA	TRBV5-1
CASSLRQVIGYTF	TGTGCCAGCAGCTTAAGGCAGGTGATAGGCTACACCTTC	TRBJ1-2	NA	NA	TRBV7-9
CASSPRVGEGFEQFF	TGTGCCAGTAGTCCCCGGGTGGGGGAGGGATTTGAGCAGTTCTTC	TRBJ2-1	TRBD2	NA	TRBV19
CAWSGRGGGNQPQHF	TGTGCCTGGAGTGGTCGGGGAGGGGGCAATCAGCCCCAGCATTTT	TRBJ1-5	NA	NA	TRBV30
CASSLNLGASDRSDYEQYF	TGTGCCAGCTCTCTAAACCTTGGGGCTTCCGACAGGTCCGACTACGAGCAGTACTTC	TRBJ2-7	NA	NA	TRBV18
CASSPGTASVETQYF	TGTGCCAGCAGCCCAGGGACAGCTAGTGTGGAGACCCAGTACTTC	TRBJ2-5	TRBD1	NA	TRBV11-3
CASSDARGGRETQYF	TGTGCCAGCAGTGATGCGCGGGGGGGCAGGGAGACCCAGTACTTC	TRBJ2-5	TRBD2	NA	TRBV2
CASSTTRQGASYEQYF	TGTGCCAGCAGTACCACGCGACAGGGGGCATCCTACGAGCAGTACTTC	TRBJ2-7	TRBD1	NA	TRBV6-6
CASNGGTAKAFF	TGTGCCAGCAACGGGGGAACAGCAAAAGCTTTCTTT	TRBJ1-1	NA	NA	TRBV28
CASSLGQATDTQYF	TGTGCCAGCAGCCTGGGACAGGCCACAGATACGCAGTATTTT	TRBJ2-3	TRBD1	NA	TRBV11-3
CASSPRQGPQETQYF	TGTGCCAGCAGCCCCCGACAGGGCCCTCAAGAGACCCAGTACTTC	TRBJ2-5	TRBD1	once	TRBV11-3